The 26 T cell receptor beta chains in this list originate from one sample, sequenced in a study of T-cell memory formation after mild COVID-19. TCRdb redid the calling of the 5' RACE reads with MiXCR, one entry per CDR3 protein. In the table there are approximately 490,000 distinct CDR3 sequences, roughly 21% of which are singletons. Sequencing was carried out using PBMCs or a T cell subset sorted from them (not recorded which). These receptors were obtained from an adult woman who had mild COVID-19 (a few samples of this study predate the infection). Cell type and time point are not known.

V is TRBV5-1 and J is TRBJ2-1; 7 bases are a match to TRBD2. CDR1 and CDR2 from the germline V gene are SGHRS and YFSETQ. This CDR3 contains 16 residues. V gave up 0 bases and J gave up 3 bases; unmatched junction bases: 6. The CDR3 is CASSLAEGGFYNEQFF. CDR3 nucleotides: TGCGCCAGCAGCTTGGCCGAGGGAGGGTTCTACAATGAGCAGTTCTTC.

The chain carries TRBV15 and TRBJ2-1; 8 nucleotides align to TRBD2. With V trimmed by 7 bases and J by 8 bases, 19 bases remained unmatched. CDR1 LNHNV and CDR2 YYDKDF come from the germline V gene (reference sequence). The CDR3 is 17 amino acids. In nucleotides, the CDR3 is TGTGCCACCAATGAAGACCTTCTAGCGGGCGGTTTTCATGAGCAGTTCTTC. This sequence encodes CATNEDLLAGGFHEQFF.

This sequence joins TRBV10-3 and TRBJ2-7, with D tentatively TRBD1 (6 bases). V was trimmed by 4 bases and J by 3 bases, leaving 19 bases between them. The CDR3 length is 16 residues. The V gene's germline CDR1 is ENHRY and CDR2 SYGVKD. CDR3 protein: CAISALQGGLVYEQYF. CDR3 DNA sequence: TGTGCCATCAGTGCCCTACAGGGTGGCTTGGTCTACGAGCAGTACTTC.

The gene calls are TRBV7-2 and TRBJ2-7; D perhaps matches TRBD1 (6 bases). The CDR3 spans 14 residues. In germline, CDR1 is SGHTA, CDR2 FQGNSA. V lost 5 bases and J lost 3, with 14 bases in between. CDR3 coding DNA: TGTGCCAGCAGCGCACCGGGACAACACTACGAGCAGTACTTC. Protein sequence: CASSAPGQHYEQYF.

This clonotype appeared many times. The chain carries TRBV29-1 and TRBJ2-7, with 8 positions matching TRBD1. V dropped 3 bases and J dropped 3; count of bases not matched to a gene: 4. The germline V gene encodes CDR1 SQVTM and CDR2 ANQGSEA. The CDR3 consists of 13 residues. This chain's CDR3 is CSVDNGQGYEQYF. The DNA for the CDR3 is TGCAGCGTTGATAACGGACAGGGCTACGAGCAGTACTTC.

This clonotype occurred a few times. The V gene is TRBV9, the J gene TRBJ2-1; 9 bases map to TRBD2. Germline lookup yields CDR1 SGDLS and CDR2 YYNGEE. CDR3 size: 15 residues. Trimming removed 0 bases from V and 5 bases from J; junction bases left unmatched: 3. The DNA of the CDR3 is TGTGCCAGCAGCGTAGCTAGCGGGAATAACAATGAGCAGTTCTTC. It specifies CASSVASGNNNEQFF. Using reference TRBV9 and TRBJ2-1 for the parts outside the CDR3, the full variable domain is DSGVTQTPKHLITATGQRVTLRCSPRSGDLSVYWYQQSLDQGLQFLIQYYNGEERAKGNILERFSAQQFPDLHSELNLSSLELGDSALYFCASSVASGNNNEQFFGPGTRLTVL.

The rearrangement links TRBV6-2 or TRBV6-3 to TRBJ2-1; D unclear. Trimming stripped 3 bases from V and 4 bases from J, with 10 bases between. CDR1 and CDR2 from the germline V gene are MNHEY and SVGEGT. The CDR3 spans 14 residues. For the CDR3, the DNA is TGTGCCAGCAGTTATCTTGGGGATTACAATGAGCAGTTCTTC. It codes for CASSYLGDYNEQFF.

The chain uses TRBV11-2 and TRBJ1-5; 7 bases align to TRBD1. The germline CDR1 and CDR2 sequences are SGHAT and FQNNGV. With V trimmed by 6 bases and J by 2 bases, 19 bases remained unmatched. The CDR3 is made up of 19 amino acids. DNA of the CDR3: TGTGCCAGCAGGTTTTGCCGGGACAGAGCACAACTTGGCAATCAGCCCCAGCATTTT. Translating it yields CASRFCRDRAQLGNQPQHF.

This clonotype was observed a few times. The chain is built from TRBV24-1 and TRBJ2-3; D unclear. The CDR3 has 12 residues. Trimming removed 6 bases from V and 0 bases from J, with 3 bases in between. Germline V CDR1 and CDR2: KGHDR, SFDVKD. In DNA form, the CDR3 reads TGTGCCACCAGTAGTAGCACAGATACGCAGTATTTT. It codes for CATSSSTDTQYF.

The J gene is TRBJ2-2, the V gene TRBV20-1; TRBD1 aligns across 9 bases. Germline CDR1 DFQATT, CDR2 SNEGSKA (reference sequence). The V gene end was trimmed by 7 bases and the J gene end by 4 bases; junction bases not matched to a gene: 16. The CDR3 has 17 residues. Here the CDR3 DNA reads TGCAGTGTCGCCCACCTCTTGGGACAGGGTGGCACCGGGGAGCTGTTTTTT. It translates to CSVAHLLGQGGTGELFF.

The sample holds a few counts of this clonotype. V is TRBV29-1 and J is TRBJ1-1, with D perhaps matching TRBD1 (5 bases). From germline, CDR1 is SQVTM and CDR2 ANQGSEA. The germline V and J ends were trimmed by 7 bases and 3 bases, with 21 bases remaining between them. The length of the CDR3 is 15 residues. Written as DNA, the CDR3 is TGCAGCGCCGAGGAGGGCAGGGTGAGTCACACTGAAGCTTTCTTT. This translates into CSAEEGRVSHTEAFF.

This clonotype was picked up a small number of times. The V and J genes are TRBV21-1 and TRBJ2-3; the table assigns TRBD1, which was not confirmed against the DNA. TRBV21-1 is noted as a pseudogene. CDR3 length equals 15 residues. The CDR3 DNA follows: TGTGCCAGCAGCAATACCACAGGGGTCACAGATACGCAGTATTTT. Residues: CASSNTTGVTDTQYF.

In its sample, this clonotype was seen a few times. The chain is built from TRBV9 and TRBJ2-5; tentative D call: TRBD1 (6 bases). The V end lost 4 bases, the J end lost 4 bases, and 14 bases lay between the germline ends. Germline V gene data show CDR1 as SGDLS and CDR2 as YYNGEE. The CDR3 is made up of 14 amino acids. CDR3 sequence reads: CASSPQGGAETQYF. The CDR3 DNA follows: TGTGCCAGCAGCCCCCAAGGGGGTGCAGAGACCCAGTACTTC. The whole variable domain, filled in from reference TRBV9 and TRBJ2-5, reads DSGVTQTPKHLITATGQRVTLRCSPRSGDLSVYWYQQSLDQGLQFLIQYYNGEERAKGNILERFSAQQFPDLHSELNLSSLELGDSALYFCASSPQGGAETQYFGPGTRLLVL.

The CDR3 protein is CASSYRGYEAFF. The CDR3 DNA is TGTGCCAGCAGTTACAGGGGTTATGAAGCTTTCTTT. The genes are TRBV6-2 or TRBV6-3 and TRBJ1-1; a possible D gene is TRBD1 (5 bases). The ends were cut back, 2 bases at V and 7 bases at J, with 8 bases in the middle. The CDR3 runs to 12 residues. The germline V gene encodes CDR1 MNHEY and CDR2 SVGEGT.

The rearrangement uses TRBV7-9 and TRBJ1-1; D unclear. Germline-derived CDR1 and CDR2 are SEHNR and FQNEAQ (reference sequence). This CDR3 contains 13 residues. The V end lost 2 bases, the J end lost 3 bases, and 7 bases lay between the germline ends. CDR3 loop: CASSLRWDTEAFF. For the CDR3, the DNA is TGTGCCAGCAGCTTAAGATGGGACACTGAAGCTTTCTTT.

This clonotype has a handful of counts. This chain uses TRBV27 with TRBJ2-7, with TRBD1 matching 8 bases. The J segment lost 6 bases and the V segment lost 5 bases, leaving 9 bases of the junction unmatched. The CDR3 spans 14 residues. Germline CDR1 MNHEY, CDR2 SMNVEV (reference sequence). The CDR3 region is CASSAFRTGFEQYF. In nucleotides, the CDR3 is TGTGCCAGCAGTGCGTTCCGGACAGGGTTCGAGCAGTACTTC.

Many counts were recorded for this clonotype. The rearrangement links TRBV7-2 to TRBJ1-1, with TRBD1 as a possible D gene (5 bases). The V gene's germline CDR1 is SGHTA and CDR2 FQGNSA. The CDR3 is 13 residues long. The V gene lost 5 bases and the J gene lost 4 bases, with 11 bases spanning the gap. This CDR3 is CASSPDTTTEAFF. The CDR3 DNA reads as TGTGCCAGCAGCCCGGACACGACCACTGAAGCTTTCTTT.

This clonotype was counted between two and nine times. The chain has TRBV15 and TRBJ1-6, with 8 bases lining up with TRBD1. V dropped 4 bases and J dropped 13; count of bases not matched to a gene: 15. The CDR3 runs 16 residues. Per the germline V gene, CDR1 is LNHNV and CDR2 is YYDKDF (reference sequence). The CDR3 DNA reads TGTGCCACCAGCACCGCTTTGAGACAGGGGAGGGATCCCCTCCACTTT. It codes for CATSTALRQGRDPLHF.

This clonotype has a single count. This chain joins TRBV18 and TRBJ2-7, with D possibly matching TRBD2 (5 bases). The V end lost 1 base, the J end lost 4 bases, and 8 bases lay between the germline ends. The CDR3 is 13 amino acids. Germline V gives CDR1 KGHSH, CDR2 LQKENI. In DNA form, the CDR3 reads TGTGCCAGCTCACCACTAGAGCGGTACGAGCAGTACTTC. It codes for CASSPLERYEQYF.

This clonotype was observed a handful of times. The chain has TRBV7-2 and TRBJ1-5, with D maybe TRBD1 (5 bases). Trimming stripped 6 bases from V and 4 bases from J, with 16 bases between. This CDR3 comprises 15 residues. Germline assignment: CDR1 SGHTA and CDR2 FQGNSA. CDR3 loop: CASSLDGGRNQPQHF. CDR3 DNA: TGTGCCAGCAGTTTGGACGGGGGGAGGAATCAGCCCCAGCATTTT.

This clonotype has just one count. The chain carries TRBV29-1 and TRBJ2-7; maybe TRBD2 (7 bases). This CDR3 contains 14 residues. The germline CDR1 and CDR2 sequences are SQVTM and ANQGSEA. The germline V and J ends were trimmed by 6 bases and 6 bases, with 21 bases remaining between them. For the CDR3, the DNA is TGCAGCGTGGGAGGGGCCAGGGGTATAAGCGAGCAGTACTTC. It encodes CSVGGARGISEQYF.

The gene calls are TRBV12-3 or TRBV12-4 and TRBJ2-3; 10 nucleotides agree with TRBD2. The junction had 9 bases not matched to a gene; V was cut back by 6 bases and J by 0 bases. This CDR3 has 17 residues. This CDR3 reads CASSPFSGGTSTDTQYF. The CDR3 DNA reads TGTGCCAGCAGCCCTTTTAGCGGGGGGACCAGCACAGATACGCAGTATTTT.

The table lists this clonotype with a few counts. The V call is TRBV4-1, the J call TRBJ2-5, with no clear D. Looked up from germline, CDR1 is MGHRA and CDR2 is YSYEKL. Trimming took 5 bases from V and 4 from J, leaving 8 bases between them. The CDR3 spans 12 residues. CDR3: CASSGKGETQYF. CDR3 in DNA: TGCGCCAGCAGCGGTAAAGGAGAGACCCAGTACTTC.

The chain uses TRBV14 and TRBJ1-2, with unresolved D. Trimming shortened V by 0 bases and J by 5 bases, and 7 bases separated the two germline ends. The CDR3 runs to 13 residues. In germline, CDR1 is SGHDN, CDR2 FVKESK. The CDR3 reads CASSQDLVYGYTF. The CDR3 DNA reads TGTGCCAGCAGCCAAGATTTAGTTTATGGCTACACCTTC.

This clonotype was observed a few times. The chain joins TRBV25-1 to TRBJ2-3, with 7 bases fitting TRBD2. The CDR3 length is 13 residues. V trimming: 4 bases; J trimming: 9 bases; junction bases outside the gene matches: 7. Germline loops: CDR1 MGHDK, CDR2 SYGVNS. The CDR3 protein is CASSGASGMTQYF. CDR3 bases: TGTGCCAGCAGTGGGGCCAGCGGGATGACGCAGTATTTT.

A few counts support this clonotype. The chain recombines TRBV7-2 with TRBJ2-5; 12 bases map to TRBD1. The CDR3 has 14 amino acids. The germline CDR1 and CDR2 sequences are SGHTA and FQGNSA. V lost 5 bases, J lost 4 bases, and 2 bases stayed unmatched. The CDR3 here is CASSRDRGLETQYF. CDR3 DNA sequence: TGTGCCAGCAGCCGGGACAGGGGGCTAGAGACCCAGTACTTC.